This T cell receptor (beta chain) was observed in a study of post-analysis software for immune sequencing data. Study-level information: Courses of disease covered relapsing-remitting, secondary progressive and progressive-relapsing multiple sclerosis. Study conclusions and caveats: When patients were compared with controls, four or five TRBV segments were more frequent, TRBV5-6, TRBV5-1 and TRBV20-1 among them. For normalized Chao1 diversity, multiple sclerosis patients scored significantly lower than controls did.

This clonotype was detected many times. The target antigen is unknown. Unique molecular identifiers featured in each of the TCR beta cDNA libraries. A single record per CDR3 protein comes from TCRdb applying MiXCR to the PCR reads. The sample contains approximately 570,000 distinct CDR3 sequences, roughly two fifths of which appear only once. The CDR3 contains 13 residues. Looked up from germline, CDR1 is SQVTM and CDR2 is ANQGSEA. Deletions cut 7 bases from V and 6 bases from J, with 15 bases between. The sequence was collected from a girl under 18 with multiple sclerosis. The gene calls are TRBV29-1 and TRBJ1-4; TRBD1 is a possible D gene (6 bases). Sequenced: blood. The DNA of the CDR3 is TGCAGCGCTCCGACAGGCCCGGATGAAAAACTGTTTTTT. This codes for CSAPTGPDEKLFF.